These 5 T cell receptor beta chains came from one sample sequenced in a study of T cells in Graves' hyperthyroidism and ophthalmopathy. Amplified regions were TCR beta CDR3 sequences from RNA transcripts. With the HTBI primer set, the TCR CDR3 went through a first round of RT-PCR. In TCRdb, the multiplex PCR reads were re-called with MiXCR into one record per CDR3 protein. Of about 570,000 distinct CDR3 sequences listed, around 45% are singletons. The sample comprised peripheral blood or thyroid tissue (not recorded which). The receptors shown here come from an adult woman with Graves' disease, either hyperthyroidism or ophthalmopathy (not recorded which).

This chain joins TRBV5-1 and TRBJ1-2; possible D gene TRBD1, 5 bases. The germline gives CDR1 SGHRS, CDR2 YFSETQ. The ends were cut back, 5 bases at V and 3 bases at J, with 17 bases in the middle. The CDR3 covers 15 residues. CDR3 sequence (DNA): TGCGCCAGCAGGGGACTAGCGGGGACCTACTATGGCTACACCTTC. This sequence encodes CASRGLAGTYYGYTF.

This clonotype was counted only a few times. The chain couples TRBV11-1 to TRBJ2-7; D unresolved. The CDR3 spans 11 residues. Germline V gene sequence: CDR1 SGHAT, CDR2 FQDESV (reference sequence). The CDR3 DNA follows: TGTGCTACCCTACACCGCTACGAGCAGTACTTC. Translation: CATLHRYEQYF.

The rearrangement links TRBV20-1 to TRBJ1-5, with no clear D. CDR1 is DFQATT and CDR2 is SNEGSKA in the germline V gene (reference sequence). V lost 0 bases, J lost 2 bases, and 8 bases lay in between. This CDR3 contains 14 residues. The CDR3 sequence is CSAREGYGNQPQHF. For the CDR3, the DNA is TGCAGTGCTAGAGAGGGATATGGCAATCAGCCCCAGCATTTT.

V gene TRBV5-4 combines with J gene TRBJ2-5; 7 bases line up with TRBD1. CDR1 and CDR2 from the germline V gene are SGHNT and YYREEE (reference sequence). V trimming: 10 bases; J trimming: 4 bases; junction bases outside the gene matches: 4. CDR3 length equals 11 residues. For the CDR3, the DNA is TGTGCCTACAGGGGTGGAGAGACCCAGTACTTC. Protein product: CAYRGGETQYF.

The chain has TRBV5-1 and TRBJ2-7; 7 nucleotides agree with TRBD1. Germline assignment: CDR1 SGHRS and CDR2 YFSETQ. CDR3 length equals 9 residues. CDR3 bases: TGCGCAACAGGGGACGAGCAGTACTTC. This gives the protein CATGDEQYF.